This T cell receptor (beta chain) was captured by sequencing in a study of vaccination and CD4 T cells after COVID-19. The CDR3 sequence is 14 residues long. CDR1 and CDR2 from the germline V gene are MNHEY and SVGEGT. Trimming left V 6 bases short and J 1 base short, with 12 bases between. The Oncomine TCR Beta short-read assay was applied to DNA of cultured CD4+ T cells. MiXCR was run by TCRdb on the PCR reads, yielding one entry per CDR3 protein. The sample holds about 15,000 distinct CDR3 sequences, around two fifths seen once. As to treatment: 10-day PBMC culture with coronavirus spike peptide pools or control peptides (ViraFEST assay). Worth noting for this clonotype: Its antigen remains unknown.

This sequence joins TRBV6-2 or TRBV6-3 and TRBJ1-1, with a possible D match to TRBD1 (6 bases). The receptor was derived from a human donor who had recovered from COVID-19. Sequenced: CD4+ T cells from blood, cultured in vitro. CDR3 loop: CASRPGQRNTEAFF. The DNA of the CDR3 is TGTGCCAGCAGACCGGGACAACGGAACACTGAAGCTTTCTTT.